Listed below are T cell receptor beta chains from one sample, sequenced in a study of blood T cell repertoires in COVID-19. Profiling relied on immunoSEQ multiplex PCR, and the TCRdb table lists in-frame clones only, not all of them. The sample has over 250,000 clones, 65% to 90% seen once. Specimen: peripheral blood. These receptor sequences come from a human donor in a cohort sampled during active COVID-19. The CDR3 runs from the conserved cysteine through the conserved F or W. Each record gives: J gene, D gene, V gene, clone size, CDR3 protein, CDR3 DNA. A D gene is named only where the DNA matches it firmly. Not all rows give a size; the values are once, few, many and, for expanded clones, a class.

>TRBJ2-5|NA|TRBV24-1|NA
CATSERDSPSETQYF
TGTGCCACCAGTGAGCGGGACAGCCCGTCAGAGACCCAGTACTTC
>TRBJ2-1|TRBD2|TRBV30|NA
CAWTSGSNEQFF
TGTGCCTGGACTAGCGGGAGTAATGAGCAGTTCTTC
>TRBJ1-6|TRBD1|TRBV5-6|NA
CASSLRTGGFSPLHF
TGTGCCAGCAGCTTGAGGACAGGGGGCTTTTCACCCCTCCACTTT
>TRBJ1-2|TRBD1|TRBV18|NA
CASSPGTGYGYTF
TGTGCCAGCTCGCCCGGGACAGGCTATGGCTACACCTTC
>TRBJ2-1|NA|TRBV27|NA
CASSPSSANNDEQFF
TGTGCCAGCAGTCCCTCATCCGCCAACAATGATGAGCAGTTCTTC
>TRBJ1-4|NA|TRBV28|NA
CASSSPLQGATNEKLFF
TGTGCCAGCAGTTCCCCCTTACAGGGTGCAACTAATGAAAAACTGTTTTTT
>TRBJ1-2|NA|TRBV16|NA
CASSQSRGEGYTF
TGTGCCAGCAGCCAATCCCGGGGAGAAGGCTACACCTTC
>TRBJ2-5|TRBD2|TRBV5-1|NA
CASSLVPPTSGGPSLETQYF
TGCGCCAGCAGCTTGGTTCCCCCGACTAGCGGAGGACCTTCTTTGGAGACCCAGTACTTC
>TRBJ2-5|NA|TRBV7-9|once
CASSLVRVDQSQYF
TGTGCCAGCAGCTTGGTTCGGGTTGACCAGTCCCAGTACTTC
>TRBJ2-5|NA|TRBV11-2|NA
CASSLRLDQETQYF
TGTGCCAGCAGCTTGCGTCTGGACCAAGAGACCCAGTACTTC
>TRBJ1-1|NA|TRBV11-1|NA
CASSQEIRAPAFF
TGTGCCAGCAGCCAAGAGATCAGGGCACCAGCTTTCTTT
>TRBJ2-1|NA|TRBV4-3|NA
CASSQGQSSYNEQFF
TGCGCCAGCAGCCAGGGGCAGAGCTCCTACAATGAGCAGTTCTTC
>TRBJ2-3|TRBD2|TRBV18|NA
CASSLTSGYTDTQYF
TGTGCCAGCTCACTGACTAGCGGGTACACAGATACGCAGTATTTT
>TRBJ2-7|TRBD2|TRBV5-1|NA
CASSLRLAGVYEQYF
TGCGCCAGCAGCTTGCGTCTAGCGGGGGTCTACGAGCAGTACTTC
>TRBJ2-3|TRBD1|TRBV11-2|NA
CASSSSRDRSTDTQYF
TGTGCCAGCAGCTCGAGCCGGGACAGGAGCACAGATACGCAGTATTTT
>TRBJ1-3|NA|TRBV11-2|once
CASYSPTEPSGNTIYF
TGTGCCAGCTATAGCCCTACGGAACCCTCTGGAAACACCATATATTTT
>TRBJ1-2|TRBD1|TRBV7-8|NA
CASSRRAGGDVVNYGYTF
TGTGCCAGCAGCCGAAGGGCAGGGGGCGACGTCGTGAACTATGGCTACACCTTC
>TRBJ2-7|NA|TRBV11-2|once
CASEKGSGEQYF
TGTGCCAGCGAAAAGGGGTCGGGCGAGCAGTACTTC
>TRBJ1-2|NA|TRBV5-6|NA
CASSSGQRPYGYTF
TGTGCCAGCAGCTCGGGACAACGGCCCTATGGCTACACCTTC
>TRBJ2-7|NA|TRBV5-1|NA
CASSLGIGSQYEQYF
TGCGCCAGCAGCTTGGGTATCGGGAGTCAGTACGAGCAGTACTTC
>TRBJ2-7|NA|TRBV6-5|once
CASSYMSSYEQYF
TGTGCCAGCAGTTACATGTCGTCCTACGAGCAGTACTTC
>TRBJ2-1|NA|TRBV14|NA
CASSQVGSYNEQFF
TGTGCCAGCAGCCAAGTCGGGAGCTACAATGAGCAGTTCTTC
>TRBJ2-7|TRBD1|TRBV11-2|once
CASSYPGTGGYEQYF
TGTGCCAGCAGCTACCCCGGGACAGGCGGCTACGAGCAGTACTTC
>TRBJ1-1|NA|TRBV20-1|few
CSALRGTEAFF
TGCAGTGCCCTTCGCGGCACTGAAGCTTTCTTT
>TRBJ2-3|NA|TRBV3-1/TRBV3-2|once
CASSHLLNTQYF
TGTGCCAGCAGCCACCTCCTTAATACGCAGTATTTT
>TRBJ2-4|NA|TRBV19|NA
CASSPKRGNIQYF
TGTGCCAGTAGCCCAAAAAGGGGAAACATTCAGTACTTC
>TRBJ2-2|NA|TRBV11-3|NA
CASSLVGSPELFF
TGTGCCAGCAGCTTAGTTGGCTCACCGGAGCTGTTTTTT
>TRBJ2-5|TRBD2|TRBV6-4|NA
CASPEEVRLAVANQETQYF
TGTGCCAGCCCAGAGGAAGTAAGACTAGCGGTCGCTAACCAAGAGACCCAGTACTTC
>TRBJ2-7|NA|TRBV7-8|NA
CASSLGPAAYYEQYF
TGTGCCAGCAGCTTAGGACCGGCGGCCTACTACGAGCAGTACTTC
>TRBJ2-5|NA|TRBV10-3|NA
CAISGLVEETQYF
TGTGCCATCAGTGGACTAGTTGAAGAGACCCAGTACTTC
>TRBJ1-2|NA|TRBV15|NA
CATSRDSGPLF
TGTGCCACCAGCAGAGATTCTGGCCCGTTGTTC
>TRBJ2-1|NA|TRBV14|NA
CASSQETGNYNEQFF
TGTGCCAGCAGCCAAGAGACGGGGAATTACAATGAGCAGTTCTTC
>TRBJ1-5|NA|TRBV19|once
CASSSPPGRGNQPQHF
TGTGCCAGTAGTTCCCCCCCGGGGAGGGGAAATCAGCCCCAGCATTTT
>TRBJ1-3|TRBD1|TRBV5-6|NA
CASSLFGTGANSGNTIYF
TGTGCCAGCAGCTTGTTCGGAACAGGGGCGAACTCTGGAAACACCATATATTTT
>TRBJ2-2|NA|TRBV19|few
CASLSTGKTLTGELFF
TGTGCCAGTTTATCAACAGGGAAAACATTAACCGGGGAGCTGTTTTTT
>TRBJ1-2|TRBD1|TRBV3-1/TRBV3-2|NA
CASSRLQGRDGYTF
TGTGCCAGCAGCCGCCTACAGGGGAGAGATGGCTACACCTTC
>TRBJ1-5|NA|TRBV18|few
CASSPGKDQPQHF
TGTGCCAGCTCACCGGGCAAAGATCAGCCCCAGCATTTT
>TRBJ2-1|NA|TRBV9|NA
CASSVGTVPSSYNEQFF
TGTGCCAGCAGCGTAGGGACAGTCCCGAGCTCCTACAATGAGCAGTTCTTC
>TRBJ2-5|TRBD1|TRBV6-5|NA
CASSKTTGGRETQYF
TGTGCCAGCAGTAAAACCACAGGGGGCAGGGAGACCCAGTACTTC
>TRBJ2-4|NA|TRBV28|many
CASRTQGGGKNIQYF
TGTGCCAGCAGAACCCAGGGTGGTGGCAAAAACATTCAGTACTTC
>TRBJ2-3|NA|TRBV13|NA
CASSLVAGWGADTQYF
TGTGCCAGCAGCTTAGTTGCGGGATGGGGAGCAGATACGCAGTATTTT
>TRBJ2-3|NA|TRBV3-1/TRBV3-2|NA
CASSQETMGARHTDTQYF
TGTGCCAGCAGCCAAGAGACGATGGGGGCCCGCCACACAGATACGCAGTATTTT
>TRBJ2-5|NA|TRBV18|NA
CASSPPGRAETQYF
TGTGCCAGCTCACCACCGGGCAGGGCGGAGACCCAGTACTTC
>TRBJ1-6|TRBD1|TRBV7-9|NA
CASSLAGQDNSPLHF
TGTGCCAGCAGCTTAGCGGGACAGGATAATTCACCCCTCCACTTT
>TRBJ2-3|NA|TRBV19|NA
CASSLGPHRTDTQYF
TGTGCCAGTAGTCTTGGCCCGCACCGCACAGATACGCAGTATTTT
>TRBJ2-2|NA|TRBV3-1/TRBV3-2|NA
CASSQAQGGVIAGELFF
TGTGCCAGCAGCCAAGCCCAGGGTGGGGTTATTGCCGGGGAGCTGTTTTTT
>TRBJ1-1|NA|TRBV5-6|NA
CASSLRGEAFF
TGTGCCAGCAGCCTCAGGGGTGAAGCTTTCTTT
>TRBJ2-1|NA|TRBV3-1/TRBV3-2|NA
CASSVARRDEQFF
TGTGCCAGCAGCGTCGCCCGGCGGGATGAGCAGTTCTTC
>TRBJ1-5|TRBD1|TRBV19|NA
CASSMGQRNQPQHF
TGTGCCAGTAGTATGGGACAGCGCAATCAGCCCCAGCATTTT
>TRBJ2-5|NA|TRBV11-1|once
CASSSGGQETQYF
TGTGCCAGCAGCTCCGGCGGGCAAGAGACCCAGTACTTC
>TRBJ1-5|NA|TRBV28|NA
CASDLSTGGRPQHF
TGTGCCAGCGATTTGAGCACCGGGGGGAGGCCCCAGCATTTT